Below, 9 T cell receptor beta chains from the same sample are listed, as sequenced in a study of shared clonotypes between healthy human individuals. Repertoires were generated with immunoSEQ multiplex PCR, while TCRdb's copy carries only in-frame clones and drops some. The sample comprises roughly 2.1 million clones, 90% to 95% of which are singletons, and more than 1.5% rests with the top ten. Terminally differentiated effector memory CD45RA+ cells were excluded by CCR7 positive selection of CD45RO-negative cells. The sample taken for sequencing was naive CD8+ T cells from PBMCs. The receptors derive from a man between 18 and 29 years old in good health. Some clones in this sample may be carry-over from other donors' samples.

A single count supports this clone. The chain has TRBV10-3 and TRBJ1-2; TRBD1 aligns across 7 bases. Germline CDR1 reads ENHRY; CDR2 reads SYGVKD. V lost 0 bases, J lost 7 bases, and 11 bases stayed unmatched. CDR3 length equals 16 residues. The CDR3, as DNA: TGTGCCATCAGTGAGTCTAATAAGGGGGCAAGGATTGGCTACACCTTC. Protein sequence: CAISESNKGARIGYTF.

The V gene is TRBV7-6, the J gene TRBJ2-7; D ambiguous. The CDR3 has 16 residues. CDR1 is SGHVS, CDR2 FNYEAQ, per germline. V was clipped by 2 bases and J by 0 bases, with 14 bases between them. CDR3 DNA: TGTGCCAGCAGCTTATTTTCTAGACCTCGCTCCTACGAGCAGTACTTC. Its translation: CASSLFSRPRSYEQYF. Full variable domain (remainder filled in from reference TRBV7-6 and TRBJ2-7): GAGVSQSPRYKVTKRGQDVALRCDPISGHVSLYWYRQALGQGPEFLTYFNYEAQQDKSGLPNDRFSAERPEGSISTLTIQRTEQRDSAMYRCASSLFSRPRSYEQYFGPGTRLTVT.

In the case of this clone: This CDR3 is also generated by other DNA sequences in the sample. V is TRBV29-1 and J is TRBJ2-7; 11 bases map to TRBD2. The V segment lost 2 bases and the J segment 1 base; nucleotides outside the gene matches: 1. This CDR3 region has 14 residues. Germline CDR1 and CDR2: SQVTM and ANQGSEA. CDR3 protein: CSVETSGSSYEQYF. The CDR3, as DNA: TGCAGCGTTGAAACTAGCGGGAGTTCCTACGAGCAGTACTTC.

The V gene is TRBV6-1, the J gene TRBJ1-2; no definite D call. The CDR3 is made up of 12 amino acids. Trimming cost V 2 bases and J 7 bases, with 8 bases left between them. Germline V gene data show CDR1 as MNHNS and CDR2 as SASEGT. For the CDR3, the DNA is TGTGCCAGCAGTGAAATACGTGGTGGCTACACCTTC. Amino acid sequence: CASSEIRGGYTF.

V usage is TRBV7-6 and J usage is TRBJ2-2, with TRBD1 matching over 7 bases. The CDR3 extends over 14 amino acids. From germline, CDR1 is SGHVS and CDR2 FNYEAQ. The J segment lost 4 bases and the V segment lost 5 bases, leaving 4 bases of the junction unmatched. The CDR3 region has the DNA TGTGCCAGCAGCGTAGACAGGGTCACCGGGGAGCTGTTTTTT. This translates into CASSVDRVTGELFF.

V gene TRBV5-6 combines with J gene TRBJ2-2; D is unclear. The germline V and J ends were trimmed by 0 bases and 6 bases, with 12 bases remaining between them. The CDR3 consists of 15 residues. CDR1 is SGHDT and CDR2 is YYEEEE in the germline V gene. The CDR3 reads CASSLGASWAGELFF. The CDR3 DNA sequence: TGTGCCAGCAGCTTGGGGGCGTCGTGGGCCGGGGAGCTGTTTTTT.

The rearrangement links TRBV10-3 to TRBJ2-5; D unresolved. V was pared by 8 bases and J by 3 bases, with 13 bases between. The CDR3 spans 13 residues. Germline assignment: CDR1 ENHRY and CDR2 SYGVKD. Here the CDR3 reads CAIGEARKETQYF. For the CDR3, the DNA is TGTGCCATCGGCGAAGCACGTAAAGAGACCCAGTACTTC.

The V call is TRBV7-2, the J call TRBJ2-7; 8 bases fit TRBD2. Germline V lookup: CDR1 SGHTA, CDR2 FQGNSA. The CDR3 runs to 14 residues. The J segment lost 2 bases and the V segment lost 4 bases, leaving 4 bases of the junction unmatched. CDR3 in amino acids: CASSWGLGAYEQYF. As DNA, the CDR3 is TGTGCCAGCAGCTGGGGACTAGGAGCCTACGAGCAGTACTTC. Supplemented by reference TRBV7-2 and TRBJ2-7, the full variable domain reads GAGVSQSPSNKVTEKGKDVELRCDPISGHTALYWYRQSLGQGLEFLIYFQGNSAPDKSGLPSDRFSAERTGGSVSTLTIQRTQQEDSAVYLCASSWGLGAYEQYFGPGTRLTVT.

This chain joins TRBV5-1 and TRBJ2-1; tentatively, D is TRBD2 (5 bases). Deletions cut 2 bases from V and 0 bases from J, with 6 bases between. Looked up from germline, CDR1 is SGHRS and CDR2 is YFSETQ. The CDR3 has 14 amino acids. The CDR3 DNA reads as TGCGCCAGCAGCTTCGGGATCTCCTACAATGAGCAGTTCTTC. This sequence encodes CASSFGISYNEQFF. The complete variable domain, with remaining parts taken from reference TRBV5-1 and TRBJ2-1, reads KAGVTQTPRYLIKTRGQQVTLSCSPISGHRSVSWYQQTPGQGLQFLFEYFSETQRNKGNFPGRFSGRQFSNSRSEMNVSTLELGDSALYLCASSFGISYNEQFFGPGTRLTVL.